This T cell receptor (beta chain) was recorded in a study of T cell changes during pregnancy in multiple sclerosis. V shed 5 bases, J shed 6 bases, and the junction held 8 bases outside the gene matches. Germline V gene lookup returns CDR1 SGHTA and CDR2 FQGNSA. The CDR3 contains 15 residues. The protocol was immunoSEQ multiplex PCR, while the TCRdb copy is restricted to in-frame clones and leaves out a portion. This table has about 41,000 clones, approximately 90% appearing once. The input for sequencing was CD8+ T cells from peripheral blood mononuclear cells, taken in the third trimester of pregnancy. V usage is TRBV7-2 and J usage is TRBJ2-3; 10 bases are shared with TRBD2. This TCR came from a female donor with multiple sclerosis, enrolled in a pregnancy study. CDR3 amino acids: CASSVLAGTQDTQYF. CDR3 in DNA: TGTGCCAGCAGCGTACTAGCGGGGACGCAGGATACGCAGTATTTT.